Listed below are T cell receptor beta chains from one sample, sequenced in a study of T cell responses to AZD1222 COVID-19 vaccine. Libraries were prepared by immunoSEQ multiplex PCR; TCRdb keeps only in-frame clonotypes and omits some of them. The data contain about 150,000 clones, approximately 90% of them singletons. Specimen: peripheral blood, collected on day 0 of AZD1222 vaccination. Source of these receptors: an adult in good health. Each CDR3 is given without its conserved first and last residue. The order of the fields is J gene, V gene, clone size, CDR3 protein. Clone size appears in some rows only: once, few, many, or a class for an expanded clone.

TRBJ2-5	TRBV5-1	once	ASSLVGGSQETQY
TRBJ2-7	TRBV5-1	.	ASRIGTGSSYEQY
TRBJ2-3	TRBV7-2	.	ASSLSTDTQY
TRBJ2-2	TRBV5-1	.	ASSLSRDREGYTGELF
TRBJ1-6	TRBV9	.	ASSPRRRDGAYNSPLH
TRBJ2-2	TRBV4-3	.	ASSQSIGNIGELF
TRBJ1-4	TRBV5-4	.	ASSPAGLEKLF
TRBJ1-5	TRBV5-8	.	ASSLGQINQPQH
TRBJ1-2	TRBV24-1	once	ATSDRQGRYGYT
TRBJ1-1	TRBV5-1	.	ASSQDRRTEAF
TRBJ2-1	TRBV3-1/TRBV3-2	.	ASSQQAAVAGYNEQF
TRBJ2-1	TRBV2	.	ASSEQGDEQF
TRBJ2-7	TRBV3-1/TRBV3-2	.	ASSQQGSEQY
TRBJ1-2	TRBV4-1	.	ASSQGWDSGGYT